A selection of T cell receptor beta chains follows, all from one sample in a study of blood T cell repertoires in COVID-19. Assay: immunoSEQ multiplex PCR; the TCRdb copy retains only in-frame clones and omits some. This sample has roughly 250,000 clones, with about 80% found just once. Sequencing was done on a sample of peripheral blood. The receptor source for this set is a human donor in a cohort sampled during active COVID-19. Each CDR3 is given with its conserved first and last residue. A D gene is named only where the DNA matches it firmly. Size tells how often a clone was seen (once, few, many) or the class of an expanded clone, and some rows leave it out.

-	TRBV25-1	TRBJ1-1	-	TGTGCCAGCAGATCATCAGGGGCTCTCACTGAAGCTTTCTTT	CASRSSGALTEAFF
-	TRBV18	TRBJ1-1	few	TGTGCCAGCTCACCAACCCCCCAGGGTGAAGCTTTCTTT	CASSPTPQGEAFF
-	TRBV4-2	TRBJ2-2	-	TGTGCCAGCAGTCCGGGACAACCTTCGAACACCGGGGAGCTGTTTTTT	CASSPGQPSNTGELFF
TRBD2	TRBV11-2	TRBJ2-7	-	TGTGCCAGCAGCTCCGTGACTAGCGGGAGGCTCGGCGAGCAGTACTTC	CASSSVTSGRLGEQYF
-	TRBV7-3	TRBJ2-5	-	TGTGCCAGCAGCTTGGGGGGGGCCCAAGAGACCCAGTACTTC	CASSLGGAQETQYF
-	TRBV24-1	TRBJ2-5	-	TGTGCCACCAGCGCAGGAGAGACCCAGTACTTC	CATSAGETQYF
TRBD1	TRBV5-1	TRBJ1-2	once	TGCGCCAGCAGCTCTGGGACAGGGATTGGCTACACCTTC	CASSSGTGIGYTF
-	TRBV10-3	TRBJ2-3	-	TGTGCCATCAAGGAAGCGGCTACAGATACGCAGTATTTT	CAIKEAATDTQYF
-	TRBV2	TRBJ1-6	-	TGTGCCAGCAGTGAAGAAGGGGCAGTACGTCGTTCACCCCTCCACTTT	CASSEEGAVRRSPLHF
-	TRBV20-1	TRBJ2-7	-	TGCAGTGTCCAGTTATTTGGCGAGCAGTACTTC	CSVQLFGEQYF
-	TRBV7-2	TRBJ2-1	-	TGTGCCAGCAGCTTAGCTGGACGGCGGGCCTACAATGAGCAGTTCTTC	CASSLAGRRAYNEQFF
-	TRBV6-2/TRBV6-3	TRBJ2-7	-	TGTGCCAGCAGTTACGAAGGGGGATACCCCTACGAGCAGTACTTC	CASSYEGGYPYEQYF
TRBD1	TRBV28	TRBJ2-1	-	TGTGCCACCCCGGGACAGACAGCTTACAATGAGCAGTTCTTC	CATPGQTAYNEQFF
-	TRBV9	TRBJ1-1	-	TGTGCCAGCAGCGCCGCAAACGTTGTGAGAGGCACTGAAGCTTTCTTT	CASSAANVVRGTEAFF
-	TRBV29-1	TRBJ1-1	-	TGCAGCGCTGCCGAGCCCTGGGGCCGGACCACCACTGAAGCTTTCTTT	CSAAEPWGRTTTEAFF
-	TRBV6-6	TRBJ2-1	-	TGTGCCAGCAGTTACTCAGTGATAGCGAGCTTCAATGAGCAGTTCTTC	CASSYSVIASFNEQFF
TRBD2	TRBV3-1/TRBV3-2	TRBJ2-1	-	TGTGCCAGCAGCATAGCGGGAGCTGGGGACAATGAGCAGTTCTTC	CASSIAGAGDNEQFF
TRBD2	TRBV5-1	TRBJ2-1	-	TGCGCCAGCAGTATTAGCGGGAACATCCATGAGCAGTTCTTC	CASSISGNIHEQFF
-	TRBV6-1	TRBJ1-1	-	TGTGCCAGCAGTGAAGGGACGGGAACTATGAACACTGAAGCTTTCTTT	CASSEGTGTMNTEAFF
-	TRBV21-1	TRBJ2-5	-	TGTGCCAGCAGCAAAAAAGGCCGGACAGGGGAAGAGGAGACCCAGTACTTC	CASSKKGRTGEEETQYF
TRBD2	TRBV4-2	TRBJ2-3	-	TGTGCCAGCAGCCAAGCTAGCGGGGGGGCGGGAGATACGCAGTATTTT	CASSQASGGAGDTQYF
TRBD1	TRBV5-1	TRBJ2-5	-	TGCGCCAGCAGCAGGACAGGTCCACCGGAGACCCAGTACTTC	CASSRTGPPETQYF
-	TRBV4-1	TRBJ2-3	-	TGCGCCAGCAGCCAAGCGGGGACTAGCACAGATACGCAGTATTTT	CASSQAGTSTDTQYF
TRBD2	TRBV7-6	TRBJ2-7	-	TGTGCCAGCAGCTTAGGGGAGGGACTAGGTATTTACGAGCAGTACTTC	CASSLGEGLGIYEQYF
-	TRBV6-2/TRBV6-3	TRBJ2-5	once	TGTGCCAGCAGTTACCCCGGGGTAAAAGAGACCCAGTACTTC	CASSYPGVKETQYF
TRBD2	TRBV5-1	TRBJ2-1	-	TGCGCCAGCAGCTTGGCGGGGGGGCCTATGAATGAGCAGTTCTTC	CASSLAGGPMNEQFF
-	TRBV5-6	TRBJ1-2	-	TGTGCCAGCAGGAAAGCGGCTTCTGGCTACACCTTC	CASRKAASGYTF
TRBD1	TRBV14	TRBJ2-7	-	TGTGCCAGCAGCCAAGATCGGGGACAGGGGCCCTACGAGCAGTACTTC	CASSQDRGQGPYEQYF
TRBD1	TRBV6-2/TRBV6-3	TRBJ1-1	-	TGTGCCAGCAGCGATAGAGGACAGGGGCTGAACACTGAAGCTTTCTTT	CASSDRGQGLNTEAFF
TRBD1	TRBV5-1	TRBJ2-4	-	TGCGCCAGCAGCTTGGATGGGACAGGTTTAGCCAAAAACATTCAGTACTTC	CASSLDGTGLAKNIQYF
-	TRBV7-2	TRBJ1-3	few	TGTGCCAGCAGCTTAACTTTGGGCCTGGGTTCTGGAAACACCATATATTTT	CASSLTLGLGSGNTIYF
-	TRBV1	TRBJ2-1	-	TGCACCAGCAGCCATGTTATCAGCGGGAGGGCGAGCTCCTACAATGAGCAGTTCTTC	CTSSHVISGRASSYNEQFF
TRBD1	TRBV10-2	TRBJ1-5	-	TGCGCCAGCAGCCCGACAGGGGGCAATCAGCCCCAGCATTTT	CASSPTGGNQPQHF
-	TRBV6-2/TRBV6-3	TRBJ2-1	-	TGTGCCAGCAGTATCCTAGCGTACTACAATGAGCAGTTCTTC	CASSILAYYNEQFF
TRBD2	TRBV11-2	TRBJ2-2	-	TGTGCCAGCAGCCGGACTAGCGGGGGGCTAAACACCGGGGAGCTGTTTTTT	CASSRTSGGLNTGELFF
-	TRBV6-2/TRBV6-3	TRBJ1-1	-	TGTGCCAGCAGTTACCAGGGATATAGCACTGAAGCTTTCTTT	CASSYQGYSTEAFF
TRBD2	TRBV6-1	TRBJ2-5	-	TGTGCCAGCAGTGTTATCGTATCGGGAGGGCCTCGGGGGACCCAGTACTTC	CASSVIVSGGPRGTQYF
-	TRBV3-1/TRBV3-2	TRBJ1-6	-	TGTGCCAGCAGCCAGGGGGCTCGGGAAAATTCACCCCTCCACTTT	CASSQGARENSPLHF
-	TRBV6-2/TRBV6-3	TRBJ2-7	-	TGTGCCAGCAGTCCGACCCGGGGATCCTACGAGCAGTACTTC	CASSPTRGSYEQYF
TRBD2	TRBV10-1	TRBJ2-3	-	TGCGCCAGCAGTGAGTCGGGACTAGCGGACACAGATACGCAGTATTTT	CASSESGLADTDTQYF
-	TRBV27	TRBJ2-1	-	TGTGCCAGCAGTTTATTCCTTGCGGGGTCCTCCCCGTTGGAGCAGTTCTTC	CASSLFLAGSSPLEQFF
TRBD1	TRBV24-1	TRBJ1-2	once	TGTGCCACCAGTGATTTGAACCAGGGGGCTGGCTACACCTTC	CATSDLNQGAGYTF
-	TRBV7-3	TRBJ2-1	-	TGTGCCAGCAGCTTAAACCCCCTCGGACACCAGCAGTTCTTC	CASSLNPLGHQQFF
-	TRBV12-3/TRBV12-4	TRBJ2-3	-	TGTGCCAGCAGCGGGAGAACAGATACGCAGTATTTT	CASSGRTDTQYF
-	TRBV27	TRBJ1-5	once	TGTGCCAGCACCCCCGCCGGGGGGGCTCAGCCCCAGCATTTT	CASTPAGGAQPQHF
-	TRBV7-9	TRBJ2-6	-	TGTGCCAGCAGCTTTTATGCGGGGACCTCTGGGGCCAACGTCCTGACTTTC	CASSFYAGTSGANVLTF
-	TRBV6-1	TRBJ1-1	-	TGTGCCAGCAGTGAACTTAAGAACACTGAAGCTTTCTTT	CASSELKNTEAFF
-	TRBV19	TRBJ1-5	-	TGTGCCAGTAGTAACGGGGGCAATCAGCCCCAGCATTTT	CASSNGGNQPQHF
TRBD1	TRBV19	TRBJ1-1	-	TGTGCCAGTATACCAGGGGGACGGCGCACTGAAGCTTTCTTT	CASIPGGRRTEAFF
TRBD1	TRBV18	TRBJ2-5	few	TGTGCCAGCTCACGGGACAGGGGGAGCTTGGAGACCCAGTACTTC	CASSRDRGSLETQYF
-	TRBV21-1	TRBJ1-2	-	TGTGCCAGCACGGACAGAATCACCAGGAACTATGGCTACACCTTC	CASTDRITRNYGYTF
-	TRBV29-1	TRBJ2-4	many	TGCAGCGTCAGACACTGGGCCAAAAACATTCAGTACTTC	CSVRHWAKNIQYF